Below, 17 T cell receptor beta chains from the same sample are listed, as sequenced in a study of cytomegalovirus exposure and HLA in healthy donors. The PCR employed 60 Vbeta primers together with 13 Jbeta primers. Clones were read by immunoSEQ multiplex PCR, and TCRdb kept only the in-frame ones, dropping some. The repertoire holds 60,000 to 70,000 clones, roughly four fifths seen once, with around 6% in the top ten. The sequenced sample was PBMCs. These receptors were collected from a man aged 50 to 59 in good health and CMV-seronegative.

The rearrangement joins TRBV5-1 to TRBJ1-6, with D maybe TRBD1 (6 bases). Deletions cut 8 bases from V and 5 bases from J, with 11 bases between. CDR1 SGHRS and CDR2 YFSETQ come from the germline V gene. The CDR3 runs 13 residues. This CDR3 is CASRQEDNSPLHF. The CDR3 nucleotides read TGCGCCAGTAGACAGGAAGATAATTCACCCCTCCACTTT.

This chain links TRBV28 with TRBJ2-5, with 9 nucleotides matching TRBD1. This CDR3 has 15 amino acids. Germline V gene data show CDR1 as MDHEN and CDR2 as SYDVKM. Germline trimming cut 5 bases from V and 9 bases from J; bases unmatched to any gene: 13. CDR3 loop: CASSPPKGTGMAQYF. The CDR3 region has the DNA TGTGCCAGCAGTCCTCCAAAGGGGACAGGGATGGCCCAGTACTTC.

The chain couples TRBV6-5 to TRBJ1-2, with 8 bases matching TRBD1. The CDR3 runs to 13 residues. Germline loops: CDR1 MNHEY, CDR2 SVGAGI. V lost 3 bases and J lost 8; bases outside the gene matches: 5. Here the CDR3 DNA reads TGTGCCAGCAGTTATGCCGGGACAGGAGGCTACACCTTC. Translation: CASSYAGTGGYTF.

The chain joins TRBV10-3 to TRBJ2-3; TRBD2 is a possible D gene (6 bases). V dropped 2 bases and J dropped 0 bases, with 12 bases sitting between them. Germline V gene lookup returns CDR1 ENHRY and CDR2 SYGVKD. The CDR3 sequence is 16 residues long. This CDR3 is CAISESGLSSTDTQYF. CDR3 bases: TGTGCCATCAGTGAGAGCGGGTTGTCTAGCACAGATACGCAGTATTTT.

This chain joins TRBV11-2 and TRBJ2-7; 7 nucleotides match TRBD2. Germline trimming cut 5 bases from V and 7 bases from J; bases unmatched to any gene: 11. Germline V CDR1 and CDR2: SGHAT, FQNNGV. The CDR3 length is 14 residues. CDR3 sequence (DNA): TGTGCCAGCAGCCTGACTAGCACCCATAGGGAGCAGTACTTC. Translated: CASSLTSTHREQYF.

The V and J genes are TRBV6-5 and TRBJ1-3; D unclear. The CDR3 is 15 residues long. Trimming cost V 6 bases and J 0 bases, with 12 bases left between them. Germline V gene lookup returns CDR1 MNHEY and CDR2 SVGAGI. The CDR3 here is CASRPEDVSGNTIYF. The DNA of the CDR3 is TGTGCCAGCAGACCCGAGGATGTCTCTGGAAACACCATATATTTT.

J is TRBJ1-1 and V is TRBV13, with D unresolved. The germline V and J ends were trimmed by 1 base and 8 bases, with 11 bases remaining between them. The CDR3 is made up of 13 amino acids. Looked up from germline, CDR1 is PRHDT and CDR2 is FYEKMQ (reference sequence). CDR3 bases: TGTGCCAGCAGCTTAGAGAGCTCATCGGAAGCTTTCTTT. Amino acids: CASSLESSSEAFF.

The chain is built from TRBV5-1 and TRBJ2-5; D gene uncertain. Between the trimmed V and J ends, which lost 0 bases and 5 bases, there was a span of 14 bases. Germline CDR1 reads SGHRS; CDR2 reads YFSETQ. The CDR3 is made up of 15 amino acids. The CDR3 region is CASSLGQLEQETQYF. The CDR3 DNA reads TGCGCCAGCAGCTTGGGCCAGCTGGAGCAGGAGACCCAGTACTTC. Drawing the rest from reference TRBV5-1 and TRBJ2-5, the complete variable domain is KAGVTQTPRYLIKTRGQQVTLSCSPISGHRSVSWYQQTPGQGLQFLFEYFSETQRNKGNFPGRFSGRQFSNSRSEMNVSTLELGDSALYLCASSLGQLEQETQYFGPGTRLLVL.

This clone was seen a handful of times. This chain uses TRBV18 with TRBJ2-3, with 8 bases aligning to TRBD2. The germline CDR1 and CDR2 sequences are KGHSH and LQKENI. CDR3 size: 16 residues. With 2 bases clipped from V and 5 bases from J, the junction kept 9 bases outside the gene matches. The CDR3 region has the DNA TGTGCCAGCTCACCAACGCGGGGGGCCGGTAAAGATACGCAGTATTTT. It encodes CASSPTRGAGKDTQYF.

This CDR3 is CASSITGNTEAFF. CDR3 nucleotides: TGTGCCAGCAGTATTACAGGGAACACTGAAGCTTTCTTT. V gene TRBV27 combines with J gene TRBJ1-1; D is possibly TRBD1 (5 bases). Looked up from germline, CDR1 is MNHEY and CDR2 is SMNVEV (reference sequence). The CDR3 consists of 13 residues. V lost 5 bases to trimming and J lost 1 base, with 8 bases between them.

This clone showed up just a few times. This chain uses TRBV19 with TRBJ2-2; a possible D gene is TRBD2 (5 bases). The CDR3 loop spans 13 amino acids. Germline V gene data show CDR1 as LNHDA and CDR2 as SQIVND (reference sequence). V lost 4 bases to trimming and J lost 6 bases, with 9 bases between them. The CDR3 region has the DNA TGTGCCAGTAGTACAACTAGTTCCGGGGAGCTGTTTTTT. Amino acids: CASSTTSSGELFF.

The chain combines TRBV28 with TRBJ2-6, with TRBD2 identical over 7 bases. This CDR3 contains 16 residues. Germline lookup yields CDR1 MDHEN and CDR2 SYDVKM. J lost 0 bases, V lost 3 bases, and 2 bases had no gene match. CDR3 in amino acids: CASSFRTSSGANVLTF. Written as DNA, the CDR3 is TGTGCCAGCAGTTTTCGGACTAGCTCTGGGGCCAACGTCCTGACTTTC.

The chain combines TRBV28 with TRBJ1-5, with unresolved D. Per germline, CDR1 MDHEN and CDR2 SYDVKM. Deletions cut 3 bases from V and 5 bases from J, with 8 bases between. The length of the CDR3 is 13 residues. In DNA form, the CDR3 reads TGTGCCAGCAGTTTTTTGAGGGATCAGCCCCAGCATTTT. Translation: CASSFLRDQPQHF.

The chain joins TRBV15 to TRBJ1-4; TRBD1 matches 11 bases. The CDR3 has 15 residues. V lost 4 bases, J lost 6 bases, and 4 bases stayed unmatched. CDR1 and CDR2 from the germline V gene are LNHNV and YYDKDF (reference sequence). CDR3 sequence (DNA): TGTGCCACCAGCACACGGACAGGGGGCGATGAAAAACTGTTTTTT. Protein product: CATSTRTGGDEKLFF.

The V gene is TRBV28, the J gene TRBJ2-7; D is possibly TRBD1 (7 bases). V was trimmed by 3 bases and J by 7 bases, leaving 16 bases between them. Per the germline V gene, CDR1 is MDHEN and CDR2 is SYDVKM. The CDR3 is 14 residues long. The CDR3: CASSFSRPGGEQYF. CDR3 in DNA: TGTGCCAGCAGTTTTAGTAGACCAGGGGGGGAGCAGTACTTC.

The chain recombines TRBV18 with TRBJ1-5; 7 bases are shared with TRBD1. V was clipped by 6 bases and J by 6 bases; unmatched bases: 11. The CDR3 is made up of 15 amino acids. Germline CDR1 KGHSH, CDR2 LQKENI. CDR3 sequence (DNA): TGTGCCAGCTCGCGGAATCAGGGGGAAGGTCAGCCCCAGCATTTT. Translated, it gives CASSRNQGEGQPQHF.

V gene TRBV25-1 combines with J gene TRBJ2-3; 7 bases line up with TRBD1. This CDR3 region has 15 residues. After removal of 6 bases from V and 0 bases from J, the junction contained 6 bases not matched to a gene. Germline-derived CDR1 and CDR2 are MGHDK and SYGVNS. CDR3 nucleotide sequence: TGTGCCAGCAGCGACCAGACAGGGAGCACAGATACGCAGTATTTT. It encodes CASSDQTGSTDTQYF.